The source of this T cell receptor beta chain is a study of blood T cell repertoires in COVID-19. This CDR3 spans 15 amino acids. V gave up 5 bases and J gave up 1 base; unmatched junction bases: 4. Looked up from germline, CDR1 is SEHNR and CDR2 is FQNEAQ (reference sequence). Original methodology: How many nucleated cells were present was estimated from reference gene primer amplification. Sequencing was performed with immunoSEQ multiplex PCR; in TCRdb, only in-frame clones are kept and a portion is missing. V and J calls and clone size come straight from that table; D and trimming were deduced from the DNA. The table lists around 200,000 clones, 83% of them singletons, with around 1.3% in the top ten.

Sample: peripheral blood. V gene TRBV7-9 combines with J gene TRBJ1-1, with 10 bases identical to TRBD1. The sequence derives from a woman in her thirties with COVID-19, enrolled during active disease. The CDR3 is CASSPGQGGNTEAFF. The CDR3 nucleotides are TGTGCCAGCAGCCCCGGACAGGGGGGGAACACTGAAGCTTTCTTT.